A selection of T cell receptor beta chains follows, all from one sample in a study of blood T cell repertoires in COVID-19. The assay was immunoSEQ multiplex PCR, and TCRdb's table has in-frame clones only and misses some. The data show about 200,000 clones, with approximately 86% seen just once and 3% held by the top ten. The specimen was peripheral blood. The receptor source for this set is a man in his 60s with acute or convalescent COVID-19. The CDR3 runs from the conserved cysteine through the conserved F or W. Fields, in order: J gene, V gene, clone size, CDR3 protein. Size values are once, few and many counts, or a class for expanded clones, and some rows have none.

J gene: TRBJ1-4
V gene: TRBV29-1
clone size: many
CDR3 protein: CSVEAGQPFNEKLFF

J gene: TRBJ2-1
V gene: TRBV5-8
clone size: .
CDR3 protein: CASSLTSGVEQFF

J gene: TRBJ2-7
V gene: TRBV21-1
clone size: .
CDR3 protein: CASSTRKVAGGNYEQYF

J gene: TRBJ2-6
V gene: TRBV6-6
clone size: .
CDR3 protein: CASSPNPAGANVLTF

J gene: TRBJ1-2
V gene: TRBV6-2/TRBV6-3
clone size: .
CDR3 protein: CASSRPGQATYGYTF

J gene: TRBJ2-3
V gene: TRBV5-4
clone size: .
CDR3 protein: CASSFLSGGRPDTQYF

J gene: TRBJ2-3
V gene: TRBV6-5
clone size: .
CDR3 protein: CASRPADRADTQYF

J gene: TRBJ1-2
V gene: TRBV29-1
clone size: .
CDR3 protein: CSVVDPGTGEGSNGYTF

J gene: TRBJ2-2
V gene: TRBV5-4
clone size: .
CDR3 protein: CASSKDLNTGELFF

J gene: TRBJ1-3
V gene: TRBV3-1/TRBV3-2
clone size: .
CDR3 protein: CASASSGNTIYF

J gene: TRBJ1-2
V gene: TRBV19
clone size: .
CDR3 protein: CASSIAGTAAGYTF

J gene: TRBJ2-2
V gene: TRBV30
clone size: .
CDR3 protein: CAWSRTLAGGAGELFF

J gene: TRBJ2-1
V gene: TRBV30
clone size: .
CDR3 protein: CAWSPRVFGDEQFF

J gene: TRBJ2-5
V gene: TRBV6-6
clone size: .
CDR3 protein: CATQGGSQYQETQYF

J gene: TRBJ1-2
V gene: TRBV7-9
clone size: .
CDR3 protein: CASSRWGQGDGYTF

J gene: TRBJ2-5
V gene: TRBV19
clone size: .
CDR3 protein: CASSRQGETQYF

J gene: TRBJ2-3
V gene: TRBV28
clone size: once
CDR3 protein: CASNSPSAGGRDTQYF